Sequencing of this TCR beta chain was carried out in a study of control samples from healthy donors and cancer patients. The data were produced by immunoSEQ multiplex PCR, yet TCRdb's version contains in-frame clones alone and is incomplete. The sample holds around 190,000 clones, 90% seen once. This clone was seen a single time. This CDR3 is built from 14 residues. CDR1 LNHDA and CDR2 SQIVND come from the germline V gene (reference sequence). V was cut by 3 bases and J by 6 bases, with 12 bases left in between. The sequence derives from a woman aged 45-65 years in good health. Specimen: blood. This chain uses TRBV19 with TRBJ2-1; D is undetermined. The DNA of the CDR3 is TGTGCCAGTAGTATCCCGGCCTCCGTCAATGAGCAGTTCTTC. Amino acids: CASSIPASVNEQFF.